The 26 T cell receptor beta chains presented below share a single source sample, sequenced in a study of T cells after yellow fever vaccination. TCRdb reprocessed the 5' RACE reads via MiXCR and lists one record per CDR3 protein. The repertoire consists of a few hundred thousand distinct CDR3 sequences, with 6.9% occurring once and the leading ten covering roughly 0.93%. The starting material was CD4+ T cells sorted from PBMCs, obtained 15 days after the yellow fever booster vaccination. All receptors come from a man under 40 who received the YFV17D yellow fever vaccine.

V gene TRBV20-1 combines with J gene TRBJ1-5, with D tentatively TRBD1 (5 bases). This CDR3 has 13 residues. Germline CDR1 DFQATT, CDR2 SNEGSKA (reference sequence). The V end was cut by 1 base, the J end by 4 bases, with 8 bases between. The chain's CDR3 is CSARVGTNQPQHF. DNA of the CDR3: TGCAGTGCTAGAGTTGGGACTAATCAGCCCCAGCATTTT.

This clonotype was counted only a few times. This chain joins TRBV7-2 and TRBJ2-3; TRBD1 agrees at 7 bases. Germline assignment: CDR1 SGHTA and CDR2 FQGNSA. This CDR3 is built from 16 residues. V was clipped by 3 bases and J by 2 bases; unmatched bases: 8. The DNA for the CDR3 is TGTGCCAGCAGCTTGGGACAGCTCGTTTCCACAGATACGCAGTATTTT. Translating gives CASSLGQLVSTDTQYF.

This clonotype was seen only a few times. J is TRBJ1-1 and V is TRBV5-1; D gene ambiguous. This CDR3 comprises 13 residues. V lost 0 bases, J lost 7 bases, and 10 bases lay in between. Germline V gene sequence: CDR1 SGHRS, CDR2 YFSETQ. For the CDR3, the DNA is TGCGCCAGCAGCTTGGATGGAAAGGGTGAAGCTTTCTTT. This encodes CASSLDGKGEAFF. Variable domain in full (rest from reference TRBV5-1 and TRBJ1-1): KAGVTQTPRYLIKTRGQQVTLSCSPISGHRSVSWYQQTPGQGLQFLFEYFSETQRNKGNFPGRFSGRQFSNSRSEMNVSTLELGDSALYLCASSLDGKGEAFFGQGTRLTVV.

This clonotype was counted between two and nine times. The chain recombines TRBV12-3 or TRBV12-4 with TRBJ2-7; D gene ambiguous. The CDR3 is made up of 13 amino acids. V dropped 3 bases and J dropped 2 bases, with 8 bases sitting between them. CDR3 sequence: CASSFWNTYEQYF. CDR3 coding DNA: TGTGCCAGCAGTTTTTGGAATACCTACGAGCAGTACTTC.

The chain has TRBV20-1 and TRBJ1-5; D perhaps matches TRBD1 (6 bases). The length of the CDR3 is 12 residues. Trimming cost V 7 bases and J 1 base, with 8 bases left between them. The germline gives CDR1 DFQATT, CDR2 SNEGSKA (reference sequence). The CDR3 nucleotides read TGCAGTGTCCAGGGGAGCAATCAGCCCCAGCATTTT. Protein product: CSVQGSNQPQHF.

This clonotype was recorded many times. The rearrangement links TRBV2 to TRBJ2-1; 7 nucleotides agree with TRBD2. V shed 8 bases, J shed 0 bases, and the junction held 13 bases outside the gene matches. There are 17 residues in the CDR3. Germline V gives CDR1 SNHLY, CDR2 FYNNEI. The CDR3 spells CASWSLAGVNSYNEQFF. The DNA for the CDR3 is TGTGCCAGCTGGTCGTTGGCGGGAGTCAACTCCTACAATGAGCAGTTCTTC.

This clonotype has a count of ten or more. The chain carries TRBV7-2 and TRBJ2-4; no reliable D call. Germline V gene sequence: CDR1 SGHTA, CDR2 FQGNSA. The germline V and J ends were trimmed by 6 bases and 2 bases, with 5 bases remaining between them. The length of the CDR3 is 12 residues. CDR3 bases: TGTGCCAGCAGTCATTCCAAAAACATTCAGTACTTC. Residues: CASSHSKNIQYF.

This clonotype has just a few counts. The V gene is TRBV5-1, the J gene TRBJ1-2; unclear D gene. The V gene lost 4 bases and the J gene lost 2 bases, with 6 bases spanning the gap. The CDR3 length is 12 residues. Germline V gene data show CDR1 as SGHRS and CDR2 as YFSETQ. The CDR3 protein is CASSLRNYGYTF. The CDR3 DNA reads TGCGCCAGCAGCCTACGGAACTATGGCTACACCTTC. Combining the CDR3 with reference TRBV5-1 and TRBJ1-2 gives the whole variable domain KAGVTQTPRYLIKTRGQQVTLSCSPISGHRSVSWYQQTPGQGLQFLFEYFSETQRNKGNFPGRFSGRQFSNSRSEMNVSTLELGDSALYLCASSLRNYGYTFGSGTRLTVV.

The table lists this clonotype with a few counts. The V gene is TRBV21-1, the J gene TRBJ2-7; the D segment call TRBD1 is taken from the table without a DNA check. TRBV21-1 has pseudogene status. This CDR3 spans 17 amino acids. CDR3 region: CASSKKPRGRRTYEQYF. DNA for the CDR3: TGTGCCAGCAGCAAAAAACCCCGGGGGAGGCGGACCTACGAGCAGTACTTC.

The chain carries TRBV5-5 and TRBJ2-3, with D perhaps TRBD1 (5 bases). The V and J ends lost 3 bases and 5 bases respectively, with 13 bases between them. The length of the CDR3 is 14 residues. Per germline, CDR1 SGHKS and CDR2 YYEKEE (reference sequence). The CDR3 sequence: CASSSPPRGDTQYF. The CDR3 nucleotides read TGTGCCAGCAGCTCTCCACCAAGGGGAGATACGCAGTATTTT.

This clonotype was counted a few times. This chain links TRBV9 with TRBJ2-3; no firm D call. Germline V lookup: CDR1 SGDLS, CDR2 YYNGEE. Trimming took off 3 bases at V and 2 bases at J, with 16 bases between the two ends. CDR3 length equals 16 residues. The chain's CDR3 is CASSGKDPIFTDTQYF. In nucleotides, the CDR3 is TGTGCCAGCAGCGGGAAGGATCCTATCTTCACAGATACGCAGTATTTT.

This clonotype was recorded a few times. V usage is TRBV11-2 and J usage is TRBJ1-1, with D hard to call. Looked up from germline, CDR1 is SGHAT and CDR2 is FQNNGV. Trimming left V 5 bases short and J 6 bases short, with 16 bases between. This CDR3 spans 14 amino acids. This chain's CDR3 is CASSGPLRFAEAFF. DNA for the CDR3: TGTGCCAGCAGCGGGCCTCTTAGGTTCGCTGAAGCTTTCTTT.

Many counts were recorded for this clonotype. This chain uses TRBV12-3 or TRBV12-4 with TRBJ1-1; D perhaps matches TRBD1 (6 bases). Trimming took off 10 bases at V and 0 bases at J, with 18 bases between the two ends. CDR3 length: 15 amino acids. In DNA form, the CDR3 reads TGTGCCACCGTACAGGGACGGTTGATGAACACTGAAGCTTTCTTT. This gives the protein CATVQGRLMNTEAFF.

There are many counts of this clonotype. The chain links TRBV6-1 to TRBJ2-1; 10 bases line up with TRBD2. Germline CDR1 reads MNHNS; CDR2 reads SASEGT. This CDR3 region has 14 residues. V lost 6 bases to trimming and J lost 4 bases; unmatched junction nucleotides: 3. Here the CDR3 reads CASSRTSGYNEQFF. The CDR3, as DNA: TGTGCCAGCAGCAGGACTAGCGGTTACAATGAGCAGTTCTTC.

V gene TRBV20-1 combines with J gene TRBJ2-1, with TRBD1 identical over 10 bases. The germline CDR1 and CDR2 sequences are DFQATT and SNEGSKA (reference sequence). After removal of 6 bases from V and 7 bases from J, the junction contained 9 bases not matched to a gene. The CDR3 spans 14 residues. CDR3 region: CSAAPGQGRNEQFF. CDR3 DNA: TGCAGTGCGGCCCCGGGACAGGGGAGGAATGAGCAGTTCTTC.

Only a few counts were recorded for this clonotype. V and J are TRBV7-2 and TRBJ2-5; TRBD1 matches 7 bases. The length of the CDR3 is 12 residues. Germline V gene data show CDR1 as SGHTA and CDR2 as FQGNSA. V shed 4 bases and J 9 bases; nucleotides not matched to a gene: 5. CDR3 DNA: TGTGCCAGCAGCTACTTTGGACAGGCCCAGTACTTC. As protein: CASSYFGQAQYF.

The chain has TRBV20-1 and TRBJ1-1; 7 bases fit TRBD1. Germline CDR1 and CDR2: DFQATT and SNEGSKA (reference sequence). Trimming at V came to 0 bases and at J to 5 bases, leaving 9 bases not matched to a gene. The CDR3 loop spans 15 amino acids. The CDR3 nucleotides read TGCAGTGCTAGAGATTTTCAAGGGGGCGGAACTGAAGCTTTCTTT. The encoded protein is CSARDFQGGGTEAFF.

This chain connects TRBV5-1 to TRBJ1-3; possible D gene TRBD1, 5 bases. The CDR3 runs 12 residues. Germline CDR1 SGHRS, CDR2 YFSETQ. The ends were cut back, 7 bases at V and 4 bases at J, with 9 bases in the middle. This CDR3 is CASRGDGNTIYF. The CDR3, as DNA: TGCGCCAGCCGAGGGGACGGAAACACCATATATTTT.

This clonotype was counted many times. The chain recombines TRBV12-3 or TRBV12-4 with TRBJ2-3; D tentatively fits TRBD1 or TRBD2 (6 bases each). CDR3 length: 15 amino acids. The V and J ends lost 6 bases and 2 bases respectively, with 15 bases between them. The CDR3 coding sequence is TGTGCCAGCAGCCCTGGAGGGGGGTACACAGATACGCAGTATTTT. Translated, it gives CASSPGGGYTDTQYF.

This clonotype was seen more than once but under ten times. The chain employs TRBV12-3 or TRBV12-4 and TRBJ2-5; 12 bases map to TRBD2. This CDR3 has 18 amino acids. With V trimmed by 6 bases and J by 0 bases, 11 bases remained unmatched. The CDR3 region has the DNA TGTGCCAGCAGACCCTACCCGGGACTAGCGGGTTACCAAGAGACCCAGTACTTC. Translation: CASRPYPGLAGYQETQYF.

This clonotype came up many times. The DNA of the CDR3 is TGCGCCAGCAGCAGGGCAGGGGGTAGCAATCAGCCCCAGCATTTT. Its protein product is CASSRAGGSNQPQHF. The genes are TRBV5-1 and TRBJ1-5, with 7 bases matching TRBD1. J was trimmed by 0 bases and V by 4 bases; bases with no gene match: 4. Germline V gene sequence: CDR1 SGHRS, CDR2 YFSETQ. This CDR3 has 15 amino acids.

This clonotype occurred a few times. Its ends do not fully match the called genes, so a read error is possible. The genes are TRBV6-2 or TRBV6-3 and TRBJ2-6; D might be TRBD1 (6 bases). The CDR3 is 13 amino acids. Germline CDR1 and CDR2: MNHEY and SVGEGT. CDR3 nucleotides: TGTGCCTGCAGGGGCTCTGGGGCCAACGTCCTGACTTTC. Protein product: CACRGSGANVLTF.

This clonotype was recorded at least ten times. The rearrangement links TRBV12-3 or TRBV12-4 to TRBJ2-2, with D tentatively TRBD1 (6 bases). Trimming took 3 bases from V and 8 from J, leaving 13 bases between them. This CDR3 is 14 amino acids long. CDR3 loop: CASSFGPQGGELFF. The CDR3 bases are TGTGCCAGCAGTTTCGGTCCCCAGGGGGGGGAGCTGTTTTTT.

This clonotype was seen many times. J is TRBJ2-7 and V is TRBV4-3; D might be TRBD2 (6 bases). The V end lost 1 base, the J end lost 3 bases, and 13 bases lay between the germline ends. The germline V gene has CDR1 LGHNA and CDR2 YSLEER. The length of the CDR3 is 15 residues. In DNA, the CDR3 is TGCGCCAGCAGCCAAGGGACTATCGGAGACTACGAGCAGTACTTC. As protein: CASSQGTIGDYEQYF.

This clonotype was recorded many times. This chain uses TRBV10-3 with TRBJ1-1; TRBD1 agrees at 8 bases. V shed 6 bases and J 7 bases; nucleotides not matched to a gene: 1. Germline V gene lookup returns CDR1 ENHRY and CDR2 SYGVKD. The CDR3 extends over 11 amino acids. CDR3 DNA sequence: TGTGCCATCAGGGACAGGGTTGAAGCTTTCTTT. It codes for CAIRDRVEAFF.

The rearrangement joins TRBV7-2 to TRBJ2-7, with 15 bases lining up with TRBD2. Trimming cost V 6 bases and J 4 bases; bases outside gene matches: 7. This CDR3 is 16 amino acids long. Germline V gene data show CDR1 as SGHTA and CDR2 as FQGNSA. This CDR3 is CASRGLAGGPGYEQYF. In DNA, the CDR3 is TGTGCCAGCAGAGGACTAGCGGGAGGGCCGGGGTACGAGCAGTACTTC.